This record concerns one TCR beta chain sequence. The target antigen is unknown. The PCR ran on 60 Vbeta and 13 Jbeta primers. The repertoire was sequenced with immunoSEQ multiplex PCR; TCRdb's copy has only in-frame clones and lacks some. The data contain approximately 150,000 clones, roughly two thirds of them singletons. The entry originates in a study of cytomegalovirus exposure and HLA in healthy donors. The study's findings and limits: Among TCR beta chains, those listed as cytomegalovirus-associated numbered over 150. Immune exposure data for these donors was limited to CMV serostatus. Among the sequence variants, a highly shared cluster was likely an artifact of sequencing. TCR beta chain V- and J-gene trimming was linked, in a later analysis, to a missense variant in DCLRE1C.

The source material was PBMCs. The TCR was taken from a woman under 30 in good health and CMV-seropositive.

CDR3: CASSTSTGEAQPQHF. The CDR3 DNA is TGTGCCAGCAGCACCTCGACGGGGGAAGCTCAGCCCCAGCATTTT. V and J are TRBV2 and TRBJ1-5; perhaps TRBD1 as D (5 bases). The CDR3 consists of 15 residues. V was cut by 6 bases and J by 6 bases, with 18 bases left in between. Germline assignment: CDR1 SNHLY and CDR2 FYNNEI. The entire variable domain, with the rest obtained from reference TRBV2 and TRBJ1-5, is as follows: EPEVTQTPSHQVTQMGQEVILRCVPISNHLYFYWYRQILGQKVEFLVSFYNNEISEKSEIFDDQFSVERPDGSNFTLKIRSTKLEDSAMYFCASSTSTGEAQPQHFGDGTRLSIL.